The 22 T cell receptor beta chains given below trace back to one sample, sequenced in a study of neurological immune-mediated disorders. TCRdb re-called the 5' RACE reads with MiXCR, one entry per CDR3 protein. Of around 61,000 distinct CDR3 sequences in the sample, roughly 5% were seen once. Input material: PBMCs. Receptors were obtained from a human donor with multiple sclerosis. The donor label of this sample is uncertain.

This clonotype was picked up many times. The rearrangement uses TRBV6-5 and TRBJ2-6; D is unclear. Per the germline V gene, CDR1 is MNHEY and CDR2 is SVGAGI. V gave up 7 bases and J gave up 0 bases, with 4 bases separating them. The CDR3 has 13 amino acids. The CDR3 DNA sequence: TGTGCCAGCAAGGTCTCTGGGGCCAACGTCCTGACTTTC. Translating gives CASKVSGANVLTF.

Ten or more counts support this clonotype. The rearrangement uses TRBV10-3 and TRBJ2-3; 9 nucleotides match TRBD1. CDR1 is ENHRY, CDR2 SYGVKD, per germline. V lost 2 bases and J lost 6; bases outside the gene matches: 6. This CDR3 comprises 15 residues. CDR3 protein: CAISEGQGQRDTQYF. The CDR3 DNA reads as TGTGCCATCAGTGAGGGACAGGGGCAGAGGGATACGCAGTATTTT.

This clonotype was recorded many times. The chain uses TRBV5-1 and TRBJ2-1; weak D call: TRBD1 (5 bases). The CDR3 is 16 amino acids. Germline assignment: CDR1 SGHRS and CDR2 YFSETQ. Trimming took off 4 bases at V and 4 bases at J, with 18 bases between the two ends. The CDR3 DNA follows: TGCGCCAGCAGCCCAGGGATCCCGACGGAATACAATGAGCAGTTCTTC. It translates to CASSPGIPTEYNEQFF.

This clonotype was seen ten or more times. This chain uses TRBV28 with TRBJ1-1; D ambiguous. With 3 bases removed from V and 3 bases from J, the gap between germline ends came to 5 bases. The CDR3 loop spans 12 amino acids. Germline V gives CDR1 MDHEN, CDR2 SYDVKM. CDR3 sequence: CASSLGYTEAFF. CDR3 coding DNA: TGTGCCAGCAGTTTGGGGTACACTGAAGCTTTCTTT.

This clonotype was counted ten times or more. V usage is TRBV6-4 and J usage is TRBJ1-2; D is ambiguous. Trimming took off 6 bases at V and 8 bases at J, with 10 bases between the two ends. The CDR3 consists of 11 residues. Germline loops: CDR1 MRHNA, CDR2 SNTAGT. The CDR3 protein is CASRAPAGYTF. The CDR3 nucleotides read TGTGCCAGCAGGGCTCCCGCCGGCTACACCTTC.

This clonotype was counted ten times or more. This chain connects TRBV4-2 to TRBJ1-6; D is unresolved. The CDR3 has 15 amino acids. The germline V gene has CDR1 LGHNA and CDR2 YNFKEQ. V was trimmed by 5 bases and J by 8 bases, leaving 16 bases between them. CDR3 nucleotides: TGTGCCAGCAGCACCCGGGCCAAAGTCCATTCACCCCTCCACTTT. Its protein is CASSTRAKVHSPLHF.

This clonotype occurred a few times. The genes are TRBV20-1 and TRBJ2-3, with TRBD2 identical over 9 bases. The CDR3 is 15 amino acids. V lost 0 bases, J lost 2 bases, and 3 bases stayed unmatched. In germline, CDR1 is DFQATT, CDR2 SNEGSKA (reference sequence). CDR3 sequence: CSAREVAGVTDTQYF. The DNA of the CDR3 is TGCAGTGCTAGAGAGGTAGCGGGAGTCACAGATACGCAGTATTTT.

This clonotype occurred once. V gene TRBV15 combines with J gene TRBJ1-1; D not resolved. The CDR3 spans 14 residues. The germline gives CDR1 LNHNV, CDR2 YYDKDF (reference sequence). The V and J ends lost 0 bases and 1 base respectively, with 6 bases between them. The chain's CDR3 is CATSRDLTNTEAFF. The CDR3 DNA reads TGTGCCACCAGCAGAGATTTGACGAACACTGAAGCTTTCTTT. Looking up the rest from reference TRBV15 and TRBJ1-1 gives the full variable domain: DAMVIQNPRYQVTQFGKPVTLSCSQTLNHNVMYWYQQKSSQAPKLLFHYYDKDFNNEADTPDNFQSRRPNTSFCFLDIRSPGLGDTAMYLCATSRDLTNTEAFFGQGTRLTVV.

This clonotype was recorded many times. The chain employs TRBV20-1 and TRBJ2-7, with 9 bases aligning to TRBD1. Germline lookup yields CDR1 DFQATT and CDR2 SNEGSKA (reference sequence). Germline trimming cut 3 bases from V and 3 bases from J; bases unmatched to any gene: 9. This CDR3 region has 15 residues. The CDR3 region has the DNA TGCAGTGCTAGGGGGACAGGGAACAGCCTCTACGAGCAGTACTTC. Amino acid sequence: CSARGTGNSLYEQYF.

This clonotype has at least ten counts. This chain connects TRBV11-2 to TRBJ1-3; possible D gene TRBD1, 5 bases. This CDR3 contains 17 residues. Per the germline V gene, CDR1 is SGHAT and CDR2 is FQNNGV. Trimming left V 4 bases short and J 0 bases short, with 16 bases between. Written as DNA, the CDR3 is TGTGCCAGCAGCTCAAAGGGACGCCCGAGCTCTGGAAACACCATATATTTT. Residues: CASSSKGRPSSGNTIYF. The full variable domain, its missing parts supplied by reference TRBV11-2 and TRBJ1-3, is EAGVAQSPRYKIIEKRQSVAFWCNPISGHATLYWYQQILGQGPKLLIQFQNNGVVDDSQLPKDRFSAERLKGVDSTLKIQPAKLEDSAVYLCASSSKGRPSSGNTIYFGEGSWLTVV.

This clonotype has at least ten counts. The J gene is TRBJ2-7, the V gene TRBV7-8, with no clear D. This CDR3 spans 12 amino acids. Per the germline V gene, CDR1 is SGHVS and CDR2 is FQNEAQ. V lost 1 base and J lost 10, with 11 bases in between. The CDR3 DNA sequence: TGTGCCAGCAGCTTAGATTCCGCTAAACAGTACTTC. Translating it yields CASSLDSAKQYF.

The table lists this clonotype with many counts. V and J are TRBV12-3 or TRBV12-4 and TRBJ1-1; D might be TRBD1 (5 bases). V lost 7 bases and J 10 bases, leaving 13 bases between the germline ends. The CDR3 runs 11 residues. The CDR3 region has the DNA TGTGCCAGCACCCTGACAGACCGAGCTTTCTTT. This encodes CASTLTDRAFF.

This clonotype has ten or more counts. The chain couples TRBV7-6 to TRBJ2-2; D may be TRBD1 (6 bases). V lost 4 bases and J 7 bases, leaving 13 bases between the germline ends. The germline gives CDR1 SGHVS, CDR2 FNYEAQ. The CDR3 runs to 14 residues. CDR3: CASSSQTGRGELFF. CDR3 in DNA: TGTGCCAGCAGCTCACAAACAGGGCGCGGGGAGCTGTTTTTT. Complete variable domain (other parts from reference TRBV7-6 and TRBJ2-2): GAGVSQSPRYKVTKRGQDVALRCDPISGHVSLYWYRQALGQGPEFLTYFNYEAQQDKSGLPNDRFSAERPEGSISTLTIQRTEQRDSAMYRCASSSQTGRGELFFGEGSRLTVL.

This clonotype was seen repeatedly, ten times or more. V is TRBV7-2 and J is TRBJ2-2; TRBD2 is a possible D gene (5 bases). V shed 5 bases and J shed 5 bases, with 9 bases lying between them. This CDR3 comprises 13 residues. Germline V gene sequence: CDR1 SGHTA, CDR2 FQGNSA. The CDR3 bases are TGTGCCAGCAGCCGGTCGGGGACCGGGGAGCTGTTTTTT. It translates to CASSRSGTGELFF.

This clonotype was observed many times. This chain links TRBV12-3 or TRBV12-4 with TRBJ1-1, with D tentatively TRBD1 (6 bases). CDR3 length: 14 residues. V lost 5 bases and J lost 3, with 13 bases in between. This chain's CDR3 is CASSTQGLDTEAFF. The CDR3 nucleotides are TGTGCCAGCAGTACCCAGGGGCTTGACACTGAAGCTTTCTTT.

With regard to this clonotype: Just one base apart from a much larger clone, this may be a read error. CDR3 in amino acids: CSTMTGDTWGEQYF. Written as DNA, the CDR3 is TGCAGTACCATGACAGGGGACACTTGGGGGGAGCAGTACTTC. The gene calls are TRBV20-1 and TRBJ2-7; TRBD1 matches 8 bases. V was pared by 8 bases and J by 7 bases, with 16 bases of the junction left unmatched. Germline V lookup: CDR1 DFQATT, CDR2 SNEGSKA (reference sequence). The CDR3 spans 14 residues.

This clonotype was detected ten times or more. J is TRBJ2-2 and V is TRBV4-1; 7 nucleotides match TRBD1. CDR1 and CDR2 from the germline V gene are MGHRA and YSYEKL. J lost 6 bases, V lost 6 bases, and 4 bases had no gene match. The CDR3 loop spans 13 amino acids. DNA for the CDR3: TGCGCCAGCAGGTCAGGGGGATCCGGGGAGCTGTTTTTT. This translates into CASRSGGSGELFF.

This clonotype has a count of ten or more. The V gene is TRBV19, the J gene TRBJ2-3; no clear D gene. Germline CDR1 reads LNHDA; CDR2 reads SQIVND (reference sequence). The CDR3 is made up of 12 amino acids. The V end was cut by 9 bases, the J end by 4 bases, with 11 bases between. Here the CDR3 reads CASGEVADTQYF. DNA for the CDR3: TGTGCCAGCGGTGAGGTCGCAGATACGCAGTATTTT.

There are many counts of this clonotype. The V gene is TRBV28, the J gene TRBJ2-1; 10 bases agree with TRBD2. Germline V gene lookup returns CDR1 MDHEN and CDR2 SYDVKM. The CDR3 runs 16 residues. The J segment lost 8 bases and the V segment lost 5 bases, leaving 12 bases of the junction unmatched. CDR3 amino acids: CASSPTLAGRGDEQFF. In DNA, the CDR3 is TGTGCCAGCAGTCCGACACTAGCGGGACGCGGGGATGAGCAGTTCTTC.

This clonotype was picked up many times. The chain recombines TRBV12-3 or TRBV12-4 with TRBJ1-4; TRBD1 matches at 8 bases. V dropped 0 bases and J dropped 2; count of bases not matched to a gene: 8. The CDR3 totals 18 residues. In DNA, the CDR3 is TGTGCCAGCAGTTTAGCCCAGGGGGCAGGCCCTACTAATGAAAAACTGTTTTTT. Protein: CASSLAQGAGPTNEKLFF.

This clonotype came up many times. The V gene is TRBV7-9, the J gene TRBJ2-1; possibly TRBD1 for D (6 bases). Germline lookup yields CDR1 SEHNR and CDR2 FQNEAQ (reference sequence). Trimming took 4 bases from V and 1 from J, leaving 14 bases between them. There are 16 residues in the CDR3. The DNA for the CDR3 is TGTGCCAGCAGCTCACGACAGGCCCAGTCCTACAATGAGCAGTTCTTC. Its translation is CASSSRQAQSYNEQFF.

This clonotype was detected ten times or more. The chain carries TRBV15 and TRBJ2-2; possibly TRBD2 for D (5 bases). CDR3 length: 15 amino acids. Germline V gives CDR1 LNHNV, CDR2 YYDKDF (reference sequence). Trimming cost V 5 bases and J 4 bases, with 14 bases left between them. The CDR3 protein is CATSPARAGTGELFF. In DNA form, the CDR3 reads TGTGCCACCAGCCCCGCGCGGGCGGGCACCGGGGAGCTGTTTTTT.